The sequence of this T cell receptor beta chain was determined in a study of response to subunit inactivated influenza vaccine. TCRdb re-called the RT-PCR reads through MiXCR, storing one row per CDR3 protein. Of about half a million distinct CDR3 sequences in the sample, approximately 11% were seen once. This clonotype has a handful of counts. Its matching antigen is unknown. Findings and limits, study-wide: Authors suggested few new T cells are recruited by each seasonal influenza vaccination.

Here the sequenced sample was PBMCs from blood, taken about 40 days after vaccination. The sequence derives from a man in his forties or fifties who received an inactivated influenza vaccine.

The CDR3 protein is CSFGQGSKETQYF. The DNA for the CDR3 is TGCAGCTTTGGCCAGGGGTCAAAAGAGACCCAGTACTTC. This chain uses TRBV29-1 with TRBJ2-5, with D possibly TRBD1 on 6 matching bases. V lost 8 bases, J lost 3 bases, and 16 bases lay in between. Per germline, CDR1 SQVTM and CDR2 ANQGSEA. CDR3 length equals 13 residues.